This entry lists 30 T cell receptor beta chains sequenced from one sample in a study of response to subunit inactivated influenza vaccine. One entry per CDR3 protein results from TCRdb running MiXCR on the RT-PCR reads. In the table there are 550,000 to 800,000 distinct CDR3 sequences, around a sixth of which are singletons. Material: PBMCs from blood, obtained 11 to 12 days after vaccination. The receptor set was obtained from a man aged 45 to 65 who received an inactivated influenza vaccine.

The genes are TRBV4-3 and TRBJ2-3; D possibly uses TRBD1 or TRBD2 (5 bases each). The CDR3 contains 16 residues. Germline V CDR1 and CDR2: LGHNA, YSLEER. V dropped 5 bases and J dropped 1 base, with 16 bases sitting between them. CDR3 nucleotide sequence: TGCGCCAGCAGCTCCCGGGGCCGCGGAGGCACAGATACGCAGTATTTT. It codes for CASSSRGRGGTDTQYF.

The chain combines TRBV5-1 with TRBJ1-2, with 10 bases that match TRBD1. This CDR3 is 14 amino acids long. With V trimmed by 4 bases and J by 5 bases, 5 bases remained unmatched. CDR1 and CDR2 from the germline V gene are SGHRS and YFSETQ. This chain's CDR3 is CASSGTGAGYGYTF. The DNA of the CDR3 is TGCGCCAGCAGCGGGACAGGGGCAGGTTATGGCTACACCTTC.

This sequence joins TRBV7-2 and TRBJ2-5, with TRBD2 identical over 7 bases. The CDR3 is 15 residues long. V was clipped by 5 bases and J by 5 bases; unmatched bases: 11. Per the germline V gene, CDR1 is SGHTA and CDR2 is FQGNSA. CDR3 sequence: CASSLPIGGIETQYF. CDR3 nucleotide sequence: TGTGCCAGCAGCCTCCCCATCGGGGGGATTGAGACCCAGTACTTC. The variable domain in full, with the rest retrieved from reference TRBV7-2 and TRBJ2-5, is GAGVSQSPSNKVTEKGKDVELRCDPISGHTALYWYRQSLGQGLEFLIYFQGNSAPDKSGLPSDRFSAERTGGSVSTLTIQRTQQEDSAVYLCASSLPIGGIETQYFGPGTRLLVL.

This clonotype has just a few counts. J is TRBJ2-1 and V is TRBV4-2; TRBD2 is a possible D gene (6 bases). Germline assignment: CDR1 LGHNA and CDR2 YNFKEQ. V gave up 1 base and J gave up 7 bases, with 8 bases separating them. The CDR3 loop spans 13 amino acids. The CDR3 DNA sequence: TGTGCCAGCAGCCAAGGACTAGGGAATGAGCAGTTCTTC. Encoded protein: CASSQGLGNEQFF.

J is TRBJ1-2 and V is TRBV28; 10 nucleotides line up with TRBD1. The CDR3 consists of 17 residues. J gave up 5 bases and V 5 bases, and 14 bases lay outside the gene matches. The germline CDR1 and CDR2 sequences are MDHEN and SYDVKM. The CDR3 nucleotides read TGTGCCAGCAGTACAAAGGGACAGGGGCCGAGAAGGTATGGCTACACCTTC. Translation: CASSTKGQGPRRYGYTF.

The chain recombines TRBV18 with TRBJ2-1, with a tentative D call TRBD1 (5 bases). V dropped 3 bases and J dropped 3 bases, with 15 bases sitting between them. Germline CDR1 reads KGHSH; CDR2 reads LQKENI. The length of the CDR3 is 16 residues. CDR3 sequence: CASSPAGHLFYNEQFF. CDR3 nucleotides: TGTGCCAGCTCACCCGCCGGACATCTATTCTACAATGAGCAGTTCTTC.

This clonotype was detected many times. This chain links TRBV30 with TRBJ2-7; D ambiguous. The length of the CDR3 is 12 residues. Germline-derived CDR1 and CDR2 are GTSNPN and SVGIG (reference sequence). The V end was cut by 1 base, the J end by 0 bases, with 4 bases between. In DNA, the CDR3 is TGTGCCTGGAGTGACAGCTCCTACGAGCAGTACTTC. Its translation is CAWSDSSYEQYF.

In this sample, this clonotype turned up a few times. The chain employs TRBV20-1 and TRBJ2-3, with 11 bases aligning to TRBD2. Germline CDR1 is DFQATT and CDR2 is SNEGSKA (reference sequence). The ends lost 4 bases at V and 5 bases at J; junction bases unmatched: 11. The CDR3 is made up of 16 amino acids. The CDR3: CSATLISGRARDTQYF. The CDR3 DNA follows: TGCAGTGCTACCCTTATTAGCGGGAGGGCCCGAGATACGCAGTATTTT.

The chain is built from TRBV11-2 and TRBJ2-5; 12 bases match TRBD2. Losses at the gene ends were 5 bases for V and 5 bases for J; bases not matched to a gene: 9. Germline V lookup: CDR1 SGHAT, CDR2 FQNNGV. The CDR3 contains 16 residues. CDR3 region: CASSARLAGDRETQYF. Here the CDR3 DNA reads TGTGCCAGCAGCGCCAGACTAGCGGGAGATAGGGAGACCCAGTACTTC.

This clonotype was seen more than once but under ten times. The chain carries TRBV28 and TRBJ2-5, with 9 bases that match TRBD1. CDR1 and CDR2 (germline): MDHEN, SYDVKM. This CDR3 region has 16 residues. The V segment lost 2 bases and the J segment 1 base; nucleotides outside the gene matches: 5. The CDR3 nucleotides are TGTGCCAGCAGTTTAGGGGACAGGGAAATCCAAGAGACCCAGTACTTC. This encodes CASSLGDREIQETQYF.

This clonotype was counted ten times or more. The chain uses TRBV2 and TRBJ2-7; no definite D call. V lost 1 base to trimming and J lost 2 bases, with 3 bases between them. CDR3 size: 12 residues. Germline V gene sequence: CDR1 SNHLY, CDR2 FYNNEI. The CDR3 DNA sequence: TGTGCCAGCAGTGAAGGACCCTACGAGCAGTACTTC. It translates to CASSEGPYEQYF.

A few counts support this clonotype. The chain's CDR3 is CASSYSRRINQPQHF. DNA for the CDR3: TGTGCCAGCAGTTACTCGAGACGGATCAATCAGCCCCAGCATTTT. The chain carries TRBV6-5 and TRBJ1-5; no clear D. There are 15 residues in the CDR3. The germline V gene has CDR1 MNHEY and CDR2 SVGAGI. Trimming cost V 0 bases and J 3 bases, with 9 bases left between them.

This clonotype appeared many times. This chain joins TRBV5-1 and TRBJ2-3; D might be TRBD1 or TRBD2, each matching 5 bases. The V and J ends lost 2 bases and 1 base respectively, with 11 bases between them. This CDR3 has 15 residues. Germline V gives CDR1 SGHRS, CDR2 YFSETQ. CDR3 residues: CASSFGGAGTDTQYF. The CDR3 region has the DNA TGCGCCAGCAGCTTTGGGGGAGCGGGCACAGATACGCAGTATTTT.

The chain joins TRBV2 to TRBJ2-7, with 10 bases that match TRBD2. Germline-derived CDR1 and CDR2 are SNHLY and FYNNEI. Germline trimming cut 7 bases from V and 0 bases from J; bases unmatched to any gene: 9. This CDR3 region has 16 residues. The CDR3 region has the DNA TGTGCCAGCACAAAGACTAGCGGGTGGAGCTCCTACGAGCAGTACTTC. Protein sequence: CASTKTSGWSSYEQYF. Supplemented by reference TRBV2 and TRBJ2-7, the full variable domain reads EPEVTQTPSHQVTQMGQEVILRCVPISNHLYFYWYRQILGQKVEFLVSFYNNEISEKSEIFDDQFSVERPDGSNFTLKIRSTKLEDSAMYFCASTKTSGWSSYEQYFGPGTRLTVT.

In this sample, this clonotype turned up many times. The J gene is TRBJ2-1, the V gene TRBV5-1, with TRBD1 matching over 11 bases. V lost 4 bases to trimming and J lost 3 bases; unmatched junction nucleotides: 3. This CDR3 is 15 amino acids long. In germline, CDR1 is SGHRS, CDR2 YFSETQ. The chain's CDR3 is CASSVGTGGYNEQFF. The DNA of the CDR3 is TGCGCCAGCAGCGTCGGGACAGGGGGCTACAATGAGCAGTTCTTC.

The genes are TRBV27 and TRBJ1-1, with D perhaps TRBD1 (5 bases). Trimming stripped 6 bases from V and 7 bases from J, with 21 bases between. Looked up from germline, CDR1 is MNHEY and CDR2 is SMNVEV (reference sequence). CDR3 length: 15 residues. CDR3: CASSDLSGGRIEAFF. CDR3 sequence (DNA): TGTGCCAGCAGCGATTTATCGGGGGGTCGAATTGAAGCTTTCTTT.

Details on this clonotype: This may arise from a read error, as a much more abundant clone is one base away. V and J are TRBV5-1 and TRBJ2-2; the D gene is possibly TRBD2 (5 bases). The CDR3 has 16 residues. Germline-derived CDR1 and CDR2 are SGHRS and YFSETQ. The V gene lost 2 bases and the J gene lost 5 bases, with 16 bases spanning the gap. The CDR3 DNA sequence: TGCGCCAGCAGCTTCGCCGGCGGGCTAACAACCGGGGAGCTGTTTTTT. Its translation: CASSFAGGLTTGELFF.

The table lists this clonotype with a few counts. V and J are TRBV5-1 and TRBJ2-5; possible D gene TRBD1, 6 bases. Germline loops: CDR1 SGHRS, CDR2 YFSETQ. The germline V and J ends were trimmed by 2 bases and 3 bases, with 11 bases remaining between them. The CDR3 runs 14 residues. The CDR3 spells CASSFRTAEETQYF. The DNA for the CDR3 is TGCGCCAGCAGCTTTCGGACAGCAGAAGAGACCCAGTACTTC. Filled out from reference TRBV5-1 and TRBJ2-5, the complete variable domain reads KAGVTQTPRYLIKTRGQQVTLSCSPISGHRSVSWYQQTPGQGLQFLFEYFSETQRNKGNFPGRFSGRQFSNSRSEMNVSTLELGDSALYLCASSFRTAEETQYFGPGTRLLVL.

V is TRBV12-3 or TRBV12-4 and J is TRBJ2-1; 11 bases are a match to TRBD2. V lost 7 bases, J lost 3 bases, and 2 bases stayed unmatched. CDR3 length: 14 amino acids. This chain's CDR3 is CASMGTSGYNEQFF. CDR3 sequence (DNA): TGTGCCAGCATGGGGACTAGCGGCTACAATGAGCAGTTCTTC.

The table lists this clonotype with a few counts. The rearrangement joins TRBV14 to TRBJ2-5; 9 nucleotides align to TRBD1. There are 17 residues in the CDR3. V was clipped by 2 bases and J by 4 bases; unmatched bases: 11. In germline, CDR1 is SGHDN, CDR2 FVKESK. The CDR3: CASSQTKQGARRETQYF. In DNA, the CDR3 is TGTGCCAGCAGCCAAACCAAACAGGGGGCGAGGCGAGAGACCCAGTACTTC. Full variable domain (outside the CDR3, taken from reference TRBV14 and TRBJ2-5): EAGVTQFPSHSVIEKGQTVTLRCDPISGHDNLYWYRRVMGKEIKFLLHFVKESKQDESGMPNNRFLAERTGGTYSTLKVQPAELEDSGVYFCASSQTKQGARRETQYFGPGTRLLVL.

The table lists this clonotype with a few counts. The genes are TRBV3-1 and TRBJ1-1, with D unresolved. This CDR3 has 13 residues. The germline CDR1 and CDR2 sequences are LGHDT and YNNKEL (reference sequence). V lost 4 bases and J 5 bases, leaving 11 bases between the germline ends. CDR3 sequence: CASSPLEETEAFF. The CDR3 DNA follows: TGTGCCAGCAGCCCACTAGAGGAAACTGAAGCTTTCTTT. The variable domain in full, with the rest retrieved from reference TRBV3-1 and TRBJ1-1, is DTAVSQTPKYLVTQMGNDKSIKCEQNLGHDTMYWYKQDSKKFLKIMFSYNNKELIINETVPNRFSPKSPDKAHLNLHINSLELGDSAVYFCASSPLEETEAFFGQGTRLTVV.

The sample holds one count of this clonotype. V and J are TRBV15 and TRBJ2-6; D is perhaps TRBD1 (5 bases). The CDR3 covers 16 residues. V lost 5 bases and J lost 0, with 11 bases in between. Germline CDR1 LNHNV, CDR2 YYDKDF (reference sequence). Here the CDR3 DNA reads TGTGCCACCAGCGAGGTGGGGCGCTCTGGGGCCAACGTCCTGACTTTC. Translation: CATSEVGRSGANVLTF.

The chain uses TRBV27 and TRBJ2-2; perhaps D is TRBD1 or TRBD2 (5 bases each). Germline lookup yields CDR1 MNHEY and CDR2 SMNVEV (reference sequence). The CDR3 is made up of 15 amino acids. V lost 0 bases to trimming and J lost 4 bases, with 9 bases between them. The CDR3 region is CASSLSLRGTGELFF. CDR3 DNA: TGTGCCAGCAGTTTATCGTTGAGGGGCACCGGGGAGCTGTTTTTT.

V usage is TRBV6-1 and J usage is TRBJ1-2; TRBD1 matches at 7 bases. This CDR3 comprises 15 residues. After removal of 9 bases from V and 0 bases from J, the junction contained 10 bases not matched to a gene. In germline, CDR1 is MNHNS, CDR2 SASEGT. The CDR3 here is CASYGTAPPNYGYTF. The CDR3 DNA follows: TGTGCCAGTTACGGGACAGCTCCTCCTAACTATGGCTACACCTTC.

In DNA form, the CDR3 reads TGCAGTGCCCGGACAGGGGGTCACCAAGAGACCCAGTACTTC. Its protein is CSARTGGHQETQYF. The chain joins TRBV20-1 to TRBJ2-5; 10 bases align to TRBD1. Germline CDR1 DFQATT, CDR2 SNEGSKA (reference sequence). The CDR3 consists of 14 residues. V lost 6 bases and J lost 0; bases outside the gene matches: 4.

This clonotype has just a few counts. V is TRBV7-9 and J is TRBJ2-2; TRBD1 aligns across 9 bases. V lost 11 bases to trimming and J lost 4 bases; unmatched junction nucleotides: 14. The CDR3 length is 16 residues. CDR1 is SEHNR and CDR2 is FQNEAQ in the germline V gene (reference sequence). The DNA of the CDR3 is TGTGCCTCCAGTGTCGGACAGGGGAGCGGCACCGGGGAGCTGTTTTTT. Translation gives CASSVGQGSGTGELFF.

The chain is built from TRBV5-5 and TRBJ2-7, with a tentative D call TRBD1 (6 bases). CDR1 and CDR2 from the germline V gene are SGHKS and YYEKEE (reference sequence). Between the trimmed V and J ends, which lost 0 bases and 6 bases, there was a span of 13 bases. The CDR3 is 14 residues long. The CDR3 nucleotides are TGTGCCAGCAGCTTGGAGTGGACAGCCTCCGAGCAGTACTTC. Translated, it gives CASSLEWTASEQYF.

V is TRBV7-2 and J is TRBJ2-7; 7 bases are shared with TRBD1. Germline CDR1 and CDR2: SGHTA and FQGNSA. This CDR3 is built from 15 residues. Trimming removed 1 base from V and 5 bases from J; junction bases left unmatched: 8. CDR3 nucleotides: TGTGCCAGCAGCTTAGACGGCAGGGGGTCTGACGAGCAGTACTTC. It codes for CASSLDGRGSDEQYF.

Only a few counts were recorded for this clonotype. The chain uses TRBV3-1 and TRBJ1-2; D is undetermined. The CDR3 runs 14 residues. Germline assignment: CDR1 LGHDT and CDR2 YNNKEL (reference sequence). V was clipped by 4 bases and J by 1 base, with 10 bases between them. The CDR3 loop reads CASSPDPFNYGYTF. The CDR3 nucleotides read TGTGCCAGCAGCCCAGATCCCTTTAACTATGGCTACACCTTC.

J is TRBJ2-3 and V is TRBV20-1, with D uncertain. Germline-derived CDR1 and CDR2 are DFQATT and SNEGSKA (reference sequence). V dropped 0 bases and J dropped 14 bases, with 24 bases sitting between them. The CDR3 is made up of 15 amino acids. CDR3 sequence reads: CSARDLKTRDPVLYF. The CDR3, as DNA: TGCAGTGCTAGAGATCTTAAGACGAGAGATCCTGTTCTGTATTTT.